This entry features one T cell receptor (beta chain) sequence. Its antigen target is currently unknown. Qualities for individual bases were not recorded, and no much larger clone is one base off. TCRdb lists the instrument as Illumina NovaSeq 6000. Using 5'RACE with constant-segment primers, TCRalpha and TCRbeta cDNA libraries were constructed, with sample barcodes and unique molecular identifiers added in the process. Trizol reagent was used to extract RNA from every sample. Libraries were amplified in two PCR steps, with a second sample barcode and Illumina TruSeq adapters added in the second step. Sequencing of libraries was performed on an Illumina NovaSeq with 2 x 150 bp paired-end reads. The paper's data handling went like this. Reads were demultiplexed and collapsed into UMI-guided consensus sequences with migec v1.2.7. Using mixcr v2.1.11, the UMI consensuses were aligned to TRA and TRB V and J templates and assembled into clonotypes. A clonotype was counted as expanded or contracted only if both edgeR and NoisET called the change significant, with noise models trained on biological replicates. For edgeR calls, the thresholds were a false discovery rate-adjusted p below 0.01 and a log2 fold-change of 1. As an exploratory analysis of dynamics, PCA with hierarchical clustering was applied to max-normalized trajectories of the 1000 most abundant clonotypes. The CD4 or CD8 phenotype of responding clones was assigned using the separately sequenced CD4+ and CD8+ repertoires. The public reads were run again by TCRdb, first through fastp at Q25 and then through MiXCR, and only productive beta chains were kept. Under each unique CDR3 protein, matching rows form one entry showing the most common genes and DNA. TCRdb, not the original authors, processed these V and J calls. This sample holds some 68,000 distinct CDR3 sequences; about a sixth were observed only once. The ten largest clones capture 30% to 35% of the sample.

This entry comes from a study of T-cell memory formation after mild COVID-19 (dated by TCRdb to the early 2020s). Context from the whole study: TCR sequence clusters from the two donors were found to be largely donor specific. The cohort comprised two young, previously healthy adult volunteers, one female and one male. T-cell clones expanding and contracting after mild COVID-19 in two donors were tracked by longitudinal TCRalpha and TCRbeta repertoire sequencing. General findings and caveats noted by the study authors: SARS-CoV-2 specificity of the second-wave clones peaking on day 37 was not confirmed. Contracting CD4+ clones were found mainly in CM and EM memory subsets, while CD8+ clones were enriched in EMRA. Some responding clones were found in pre-infection memory, which suggests that pre-existing cross-reactive memory T cells took part in the SARS-CoV-2 response. Clones that contracted from day 15 to 85 showed balanced CD4/CD8 phenotypes, whereas a second wave of clones that expanded from day 15 to 37 leaned towards CD4+. The study covered only a couple of mild cases, and larger cohorts including severe cases with pre-infection samples were considered necessary.

Ficoll-Paque density gradient centrifugation was used to isolate PBMCs. The CDR3, from cysteine to phenylalanine, totals 17 residues. Kept here is only the CDR3 DNA, which spans 51 bases and is read in frame from base 1. Cut back by 3 bases and 0 bases, the V and J ends lie 19 bases apart. The germline V gene encodes CDR1 DFQATT and CDR2 SNEGSKA (reference sequence). The clonotype was recovered from an adult woman who had mild COVID-19 (a few samples of this study predate the infection). The sample titles of this study are shuffled in the database, so cell type and time point are left out; the donor was told from shared clones. The rearranged segments are TRBV20-1 and TRBJ2-3; the D gene is perhaps TRBD1 or TRBD2, each of them matching over 5 bases. Material for sequencing was PBMCs or a T cell subset sorted from them (not recorded which). The sequenced DNA is TGCAGTGCTAGGGGGGAGTCTGCAATAACTAGCACAGATACGCAGTATTTT. Its amino acids are CSARGESAITSTDTQYF.